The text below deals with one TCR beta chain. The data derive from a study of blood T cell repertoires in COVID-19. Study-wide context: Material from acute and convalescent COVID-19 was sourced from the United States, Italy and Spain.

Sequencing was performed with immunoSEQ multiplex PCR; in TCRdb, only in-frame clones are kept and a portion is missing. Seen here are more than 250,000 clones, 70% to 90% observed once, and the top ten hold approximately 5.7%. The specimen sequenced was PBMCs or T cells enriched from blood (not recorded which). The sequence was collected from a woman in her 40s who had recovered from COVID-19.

The CDR3 loop is CASSRGLLGAEQFF. The CDR3 nucleotides read TGTGCCAGCAGCCGAGGGCTTTTGGGAGCTGAGCAGTTCTTC. The V gene is TRBV3-1 (or the pseudogene TRBV3-2), the J gene TRBJ2-1, with D maybe TRBD2 (5 bases). Germline V gives CDR1 LGHDT, CDR2 YNNKEL (reference sequence). Trimming stripped 4 bases from V and 9 bases from J, with 16 bases between. The CDR3 is 14 amino acids.